The source of this T cell receptor (beta chain) is a study of blood T cell repertoires in COVID-19. Study overall: The origin of the acute and convalescent COVID-19 samples was the United States, Italy and Spain.

Only in-frame clones appear in the TCRdb table, and some are missing; sequencing was by immunoSEQ multiplex PCR. The data contain 180,000 or so clones, 75% to 90% of them singletons. The CDR3 spans 16 residues. Germline CDR1 is MNHEY and CDR2 is SMNVEV (reference sequence). V was clipped by 3 bases and J by 0 bases, with 15 bases between them. The sequenced sample was peripheral blood. The chain has TRBV27 and TRBJ2-7, with D possibly TRBD2 on 6 matching bases. The source is a man aged 35 to 55 with acute or convalescent COVID-19. Written as DNA, the CDR3 is TGTGCCAGCAGTTTCACGGGACTTGTGCCCTCCTACGAGCAGTACTTC. Amino acids: CASSFTGLVPSYEQYF.